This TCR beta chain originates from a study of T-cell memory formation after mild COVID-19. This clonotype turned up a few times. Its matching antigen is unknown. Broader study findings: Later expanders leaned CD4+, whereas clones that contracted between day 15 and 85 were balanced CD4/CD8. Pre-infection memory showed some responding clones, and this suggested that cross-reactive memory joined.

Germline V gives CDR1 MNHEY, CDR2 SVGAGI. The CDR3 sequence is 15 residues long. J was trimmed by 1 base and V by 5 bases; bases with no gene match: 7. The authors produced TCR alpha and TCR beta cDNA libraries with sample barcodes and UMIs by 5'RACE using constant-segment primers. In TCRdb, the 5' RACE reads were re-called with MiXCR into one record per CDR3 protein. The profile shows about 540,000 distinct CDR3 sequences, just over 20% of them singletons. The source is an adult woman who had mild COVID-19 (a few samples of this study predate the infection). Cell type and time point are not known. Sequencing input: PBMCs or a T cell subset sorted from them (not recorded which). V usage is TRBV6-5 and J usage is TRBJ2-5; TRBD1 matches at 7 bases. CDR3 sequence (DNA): TGTGCCAGCAGTCAGGGGGACAGCCTCCAAGAGACCCAGTACTTC. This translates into CASSQGDSLQETQYF.